The T cell receptor beta chain described here comes from a study of blood T cell repertoires in COVID-19. For the study at large: COVID-19 samples collected from the United States, Italy and Spain covered acute and convalescent phases. In each case, the material was cDNA or gDNA derived from T cells, B-cell-depleted T cells, or PBMCs.

In the original analysis: Estimated nucleated cell counts came from reference gene primer amplification. The data were produced by immunoSEQ multiplex PCR, yet TCRdb's version contains in-frame clones alone and is incomplete. Clonal size and the V and J genes are those of that table, whereas D and trimming came from the DNA. Among some 87,000 clones listed, around 90% were seen once. The CDR3 length is 14 residues. Germline values: CDR1 SEHNR, CDR2 FQNEAQ (reference sequence). V was cut by 5 bases and J by 2 bases, with 13 bases left in between. The chain couples TRBV7-9 to TRBJ2-7; unclear D gene. This TCR was sampled from a woman aged 70-85 years with acute or convalescent COVID-19. Material for sequencing was peripheral blood. The CDR3 loop reads CASSPPGGTYEQYF. CDR3 bases: TGTGCCAGCAGCCCCCCCGGCGGAACCTACGAGCAGTACTTC.